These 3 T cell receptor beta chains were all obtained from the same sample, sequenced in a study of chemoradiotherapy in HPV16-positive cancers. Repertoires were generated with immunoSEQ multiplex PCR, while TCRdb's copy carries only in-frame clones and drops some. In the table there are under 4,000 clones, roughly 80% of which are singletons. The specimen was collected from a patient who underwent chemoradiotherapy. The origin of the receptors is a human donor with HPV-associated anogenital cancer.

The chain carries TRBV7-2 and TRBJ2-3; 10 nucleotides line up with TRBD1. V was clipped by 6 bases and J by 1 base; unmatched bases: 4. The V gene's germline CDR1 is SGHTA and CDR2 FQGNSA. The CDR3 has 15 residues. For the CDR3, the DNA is TGTGCCAGCAGGGGACAGGGGTTAGGCACAGATACGCAGTATTTT. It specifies CASRGQGLGTDTQYF.

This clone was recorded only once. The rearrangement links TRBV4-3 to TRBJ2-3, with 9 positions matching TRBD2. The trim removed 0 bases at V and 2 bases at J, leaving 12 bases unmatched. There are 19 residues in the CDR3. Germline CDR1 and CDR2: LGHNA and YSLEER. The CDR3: CASSQEGASSGGLTDTQYF. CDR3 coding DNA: TGCGCCAGCAGCCAAGAAGGGGCTAGCAGCGGGGGGCTCACAGATACGCAGTATTTT.

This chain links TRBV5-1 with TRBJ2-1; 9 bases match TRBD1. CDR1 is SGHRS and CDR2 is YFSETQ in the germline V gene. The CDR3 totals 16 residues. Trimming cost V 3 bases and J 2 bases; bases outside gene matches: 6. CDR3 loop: CASSSSGTGTYNEQFF. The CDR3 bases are TGCGCCAGCAGCTCCTCCGGGACAGGGACCTACAATGAGCAGTTCTTC.